Listed below are T cell receptor beta chains from one sample, sequenced in a study of regulatory T cells in long-lasting Graves disease. Each CDR3 protein is one row after TCRdb ran MiXCR on the multiplex PCR reads. The table includes around 400,000 distinct CDR3 sequences, about a sixth detected once. This specimen consisted of peripheral blood mononuclear cells (PBMCs), obtained at new diagnosis, from a patient treated with antithyroid drugs. These receptors were taken from a female donor with Graves disease. CDR3s include the opening cysteine and the closing phenylalanine or tryptophan. The D gene is left open where the match is weak. Not all rows give a size; the values are once, few, many and, for expanded clones, a class.

length: 12; J: TRBJ2-3; V: TRBV12-3/TRBV12-4; size: many; D: .; DNA: TGTGCCAGCACCCTCGGCACAGATACGCAGTATTTT; CDR3: CASTLGTDTQYF
length: 11; J: TRBJ2-1; V: TRBV29-1; size: .; D: .; DNA: TGCAGCGTGCCCGGGACTAATGAGCAGTTCTTC; CDR3: CSVPGTNEQFF
length: 17; J: TRBJ1-6; V: TRBV6-2/TRBV6-3; size: .; D: TRBD1; DNA: TGTGCCAGCAGTGCCCGGACAGGGGGCTCCTATAATTCACCCCTCCACTTT; CDR3: CASSARTGGSYNSPLHF
length: 13; J: TRBJ2-5; V: TRBV28; size: many; D: .; DNA: TGTGCCAGCAGTTCCCCCGGGGGAGAGACCCAGTACTTC; CDR3: CASSSPGGETQYF
length: 13; J: TRBJ2-2; V: TRBV6-4; size: .; D: .; DNA: TGTGCCAGCAGTCGGATTGAGGCCGGGGAGCTGTTTTTT; CDR3: CASSRIEAGELFF
length: 15; J: TRBJ2-1; V: TRBV6-1; size: .; D: TRBD1; DNA: TGTGCCAGTCGGCGGGACAGGGCTAAATACAATGAGCAGTTCTTC; CDR3: CASRRDRAKYNEQFF
length: 19; J: TRBJ2-7; V: TRBV7-3; size: .; D: .; DNA: TGTGCCAGCAGCTTACGTCCGACGCGTGGGCAGGAAGGATCCTACGAGCAGTACTTC; CDR3: CASSLRPTRGQEGSYEQYF
length: 15; J: TRBJ1-3; V: TRBV10-3; size: few; D: TRBD1; DNA: TGTGCCATCAGCGTAACAGGGGTAGCAGGAAACACCATATATTTT; CDR3: CAISVTGVAGNTIYF
length: 13; J: TRBJ2-2; V: TRBV7-9; size: .; D: .; DNA: TGTGCCAGCAGCGCAACAGAGACCGGGGAGCTGTTTTTT; CDR3: CASSATETGELFF
length: 15; J: TRBJ2-4; V: TRBV7-2; size: many; D: TRBD2; DNA: TGTGCCAGCAGCTTATCGGCTAGCGGGAGAGCCATTCAGTACTTC; CDR3: CASSLSASGRAIQYF
length: 15; J: TRBJ1-6; V: TRBV12-3/TRBV12-4; size: .; D: .; DNA: TGTGCCAGCAGTCCCGGGACCGCGCATAATTCACCCCTCCACTTT; CDR3: CASSPGTAHNSPLHF
length: 15; J: TRBJ1-1; V: TRBV11-1; size: many; D: .; DNA: TGTGCCAGCACTCCTTTCTTGGGTGGTGGCACTGAAGCTTTCTTT; CDR3: CASTPFLGGGTEAFF
length: 15; J: TRBJ2-2; V: TRBV27; size: many; D: TRBD1; DNA: TGTGCCAGCAGTTTATTCGGACAGGGGGCCGGGGAGCTGTTTTTT; CDR3: CASSLFGQGAGELFF
length: 14; J: TRBJ1-2; V: TRBV7-2; size: many; D: .; DNA: TGTGCCAGCAGCTCCTATGGGGGGAAAGGGGGCTACACCTTC; CDR3: CASSSYGGKGGYTF
length: 17; J: TRBJ2-3; V: TRBV4-3; size: many; D: .; DNA: TGCGCCAGCAGCCAAGGGGGTTTTTGGATGTCCACAGATACGCAGTATTTT; CDR3: CASSQGGFWMSTDTQYF
length: 13; J: TRBJ2-1; V: TRBV5-5; size: .; D: .; DNA: TGTGCCAGCAGCAGACTAGAGAGCGATGAGCAGTTCTTC; CDR3: CASSRLESDEQFF
length: 16; J: TRBJ1-2; V: TRBV20-1; size: few; D: .; DNA: TGCAGTGCCCGAGAAGGGACCCTCTTCGCACACCCTGGCTACACCTTC; CDR3: CSAREGTLFAHPGYTF
length: 16; J: TRBJ1-2; V: TRBV20-1; size: many; D: TRBD1; DNA: TGCAGTGCTCTCCCCCCCTTGGACAGGGGGGAGGGTGGCTACACCTTC; CDR3: CSALPPLDRGEGGYTF
length: 16; J: TRBJ1-1; V: TRBV4-1; size: .; D: .; DNA: TGCGCCAGCAGCCAATTACCCGGACAGAAATCGACTGAAGCTTTCTTT; CDR3: CASSQLPGQKSTEAFF
length: 16; J: TRBJ2-1; V: TRBV6-2/TRBV6-3; size: .; D: .; DNA: TGTGCCAGCAGTCAGAGATCCAGAAGCTCCTACAATGAGCAGTTCTTC; CDR3: CASSQRSRSSYNEQFF
length: 15; J: TRBJ1-3; V: TRBV30; size: .; D: TRBD1; DNA: TGTGCCTGGAGTATTTGGACAGGGGCTGGAAACACCATATATTTT; CDR3: CAWSIWTGAGNTIYF
length: 15; J: TRBJ2-7; V: TRBV28; size: many; D: .; DNA: TGTGCCAGCAGTTTTGGCGGCAGGGAAATTTGGGAGCAGTACTTC; CDR3: CASSFGGREIWEQYF
length: 14; J: TRBJ1-6; V: TRBV6-5; size: many; D: .; DNA: TGTGCCAGCAGTTCACAGGTAGCTAATTCACCCCTCCACTTT; CDR3: CASSSQVANSPLHF
length: 15; J: TRBJ2-7; V: TRBV7-2; size: .; D: TRBD2; DNA: TGTGCCAGCAGCTTGACTAGCGGACGACCCTACGAGCAGTACTTC; CDR3: CASSLTSGRPYEQYF
length: 14; J: TRBJ2-7; V: TRBV27; size: many; D: TRBD1; DNA: TGTGCCAGCAGTTTAATAGGGACAGGGAACGAGCAGTACTTC; CDR3: CASSLIGTGNEQYF
length: 16; J: TRBJ2-4; V: TRBV12-5; size: .; D: .; DNA: TGTGCTAGTGGTCCCGGGACGGACGTAGCCAAAAACATTCAGTACTTC; CDR3: CASGPGTDVAKNIQYF